The present TCR beta chain was sequenced within a study of identical twins. V shed 6 bases and J 4 bases; nucleotides not matched to a gene: 7. In germline, CDR1 is DFQATT, CDR2 SNEGSKA (reference sequence). The CDR3 runs 13 residues. Each donor was a healthy Caucasian. Study findings and constraints: Out-of-frame beta sequences exhibited a weaker degree of excess twin sharing. Interpretation of the results relied on cross-sectional statistical analysis and not on following the same donors. With abundant cord blood beta clonotypes, insertions were fewer; memory repertoires showed no such pattern.

Each CDR3 protein is one row after TCRdb ran MiXCR on the 5' RACE reads. The sample consists of 350,000 to 450,000 distinct CDR3 sequences, around 20% of them appearing once. This clonotype was seen a few times. Its target is unknown. The sample taken for sequencing was naive T cells sorted from blood. The V gene is TRBV20-1, the J gene TRBJ1-1; TRBD1 matches 8 bases. The sequence came from a man aged 50 to 60 in good health. Here the CDR3 reads CSAVHRGSTEAFF. CDR3 DNA: TGCAGTGCAGTACACAGGGGGAGCACTGAAGCTTTCTTT.